The rows below give T cell receptor beta chains drawn from one sample of a study of cytomegalovirus exposure and HLA in healthy donors. Repertoires were generated with immunoSEQ multiplex PCR, while TCRdb's copy carries only in-frame clones and drops some. The sample yields roughly 200,000 clones, just over 75% seen once. Sequencing was performed on PBMCs. All receptors derive from a woman aged 60 to 75 in good health and CMV-seropositive. Both conserved end residues are part of each CDR3. The D gene is left open where the match is weak. Some rows have no size entry. The others give once, few or many, or a class for an expanded clone.

>TRBJ2-5|once|.|TRBV28
TGTGCCAGCAGTTCCCCACAGGTTCTTCAAGAGACCCAGTACTTC
CASSSPQVLQETQYF
>TRBJ2-5|.|.|TRBV28
TGTGCCAGCAGAGGACAGCCGAGAGAGACCCAGTACTTC
CASRGQPRETQYF
>TRBJ1-5|.|.|TRBV2
TGTGCCAGCGCGGGGACGAATAGCAATCAGCCCCAGCATTTT
CASAGTNSNQPQHF
>TRBJ1-1|once|.|TRBV27
TGTGCCAGCAGTCCCCCTTCCAACACTGAAGCTTTCTTT
CASSPPSNTEAFF
>TRBJ1-5|.|TRBD1|TRBV9
TGTGCCAGCAGCGTAGGAGACAGGGACAGTTATTCCCAGCATTTT
CASSVGDRDSYSQHF
>TRBJ1-4|.|.|TRBV4-2
TGTGCCAGCAGCCAAAACAGTGAAGCTAATGAAAAACTGTTTTTT
CASSQNSEANEKLFF
>TRBJ1-2|.|TRBD1|TRBV4-3
TGCGCCAGCAGCCCCCGACAGGGACACGGCTACACCTTC
CASSPRQGHGYTF
>TRBJ2-3|.|TRBD2|TRBV5-1
TGCGCCAGCAGCCAACCTATAGCGGGGGCAGATACGCAGTATTTT
CASSQPIAGADTQYF
>TRBJ2-3|.|.|TRBV7-2
TGTGCCAGCACACGAACAAATACAGATACGCAGTATTTT
CASTRTNTDTQYF
>TRBJ1-4|.|.|TRBV5-1
TGCGCCAGCAGCTTGGAGACATCCGCAACTAATGAAAAACTGTTTTTT
CASSLETSATNEKLFF
>TRBJ2-2|.|TRBD1|TRBV2
TGTGCCACCCCAGCCCCTGGACAGGGGTTAAATCCACCGGGGGAGCTGTTTTTT
CATPAPGQGLNPPGELFF
>TRBJ1-4|.|.|TRBV6-6
TGTGCCAGCAGTCCAGGGGTTAAGGGTGAAAAACTGTTTTTT
CASSPGVKGEKLFF
>TRBJ1-5|.|.|TRBV19
TGTGCCAGTAGTAAACGGACAAGTTCCAATCAGCCCCAGCATTTT
CASSKRTSSNQPQHF
>TRBJ2-7|.|.|TRBV28
TGTGCCAGCAGGCAACAAACCTACGAGCAGTACTTC
CASRQQTYEQYF
>TRBJ1-1|.|TRBD1|TRBV9
TGTGCCAGCACGCGCAACCAGGGGGATAGCACTGAAGCTTTCTTT
CASTRNQGDSTEAFF
>TRBJ2-7|.|.|TRBV7-2
TGTGCCAGCACCACAGACCCTTCCTACGAGCAGTACTTC
CASTTDPSYEQYF
>TRBJ2-7|.|.|TRBV6-1
TGTGCCAGCGGAATAGCTGCGGAGTCGATGTACGAGCAGTACTTC
CASGIAAESMYEQYF
>TRBJ2-6|.|.|TRBV19
TGTGCCAGTAGTCCCCCAAGACAGAGCTCTGGGGCCAACGTCCTGACTTTC
CASSPPRQSSGANVLTF
>TRBJ2-2|.|.|TRBV11-2
TGTGCCAGCAGCTCACCCAGGGGGGAGCTGTTTTTT
CASSSPRGELFF
>TRBJ2-3|.|TRBD2|TRBV29-1
TGCAGCGTTAGAGGGCAGCGGGGGGCGCCTAGCACAGATACGCAGTATTTT
CSVRGQRGAPSTDTQYF
>TRBJ1-1|.|TRBD1|TRBV9
TGTGCCAGCAGCGTTACAGGGGGCATCGCTGAAGCTTTCTTT
CASSVTGGIAEAFF
>TRBJ1-4|.|.|TRBV28
TGTGCCAGCAGTTTAATTGGGCGGGCAATAGCTAATGAAAAACTGTTTTTT
CASSLIGRAIANEKLFF
>TRBJ2-3|.|TRBD2|TRBV5-1
TGCGCCAGCAGCTTGGGGGCGGGGGGGCCGTCGTCCGATACGCAGTATTTT
CASSLGAGGPSSDTQYF
>TRBJ2-7|.|TRBD2|TRBV7-9
TGTGCCAGCAGTCGTACTAGCGGGAGCGGTGACCACGAGCAGTACTTC
CASSRTSGSGDHEQYF
>TRBJ2-3|.|.|TRBV7-3
TGTGCCAGCAGCCCTGGACAGCCGGGGGATACGCAGTATTTT
CASSPGQPGDTQYF
>TRBJ1-1|.|TRBD1|TRBV29-1
TGCAGCGTTGTAGGACAGGTGAACACTGAAGCTTTCTTT
CSVVGQVNTEAFF
>TRBJ1-4|.|TRBD1|TRBV30
TGTGCCTGGAGTGTACGCGACAGGGATAATGAAAAACTGTTTTTT
CAWSVRDRDNEKLFF
>TRBJ2-3|.|TRBD2|TRBV4-1
TGCGCCAGCAGCCAAGGGACTAGCGGGGCTAGCACAGATACGCAGTATTTT
CASSQGTSGASTDTQYF
>TRBJ2-7|.|.|TRBV19
TGTGCCAGTAGCCTACAGAGTACTAGGACCTACGAGCAGTACTTC
CASSLQSTRTYEQYF
>TRBJ2-2|once|TRBD2|TRBV2
TGTGCCAGCAGTGAAGGGGGTAGCGGGGGAACCGGGGAGCTGTTTTTT
CASSEGGSGGTGELFF
>TRBJ1-2|.|TRBD1|TRBV5-1
TGCGCCAGCAGCACTGACGCACAGGGGGCTGGAGGCTACACCTTC
CASSTDAQGAGGYTF
>TRBJ1-4|.|.|TRBV15
TGTGCCACCAGCAGAAGCCGGGGGGAAAAACTGTTTTTT
CATSRSRGEKLFF
>TRBJ2-1|.|TRBD1|TRBV15
TGTGCCACCGAGACTACACGACAGGGGGACAATGAGCAGTTCTTC
CATETTRQGDNEQFF
>TRBJ1-1|.|.|TRBV30
TGTGCCTGGGACGGGTTGAACACTGAAGCTTTCTTT
CAWDGLNTEAFF
>TRBJ2-1|.|TRBD2|TRBV7-9
TGTGCCAGCAGCCCTTTTCACCCGGGACTAGCATTCGGTGATGAGCAGTTCTTC
CASSPFHPGLAFGDEQFF
>TRBJ2-1|.|TRBD2|TRBV7-2
TGTGCCAGCAGCTCTGGACTAGCCCAAGCGGGTGAGCAGTTCTTC
CASSSGLAQAGEQFF
>TRBJ2-7|.|.|TRBV19
TGTGCCAGTAGTAGACAACCGGGACACCTCTCCTACGAGCAGTACTTC
CASSRQPGHLSYEQYF
>TRBJ2-3|.|TRBD2|TRBV4-3
TGCGCCAGCAGCCAAGCACCTAAGCGGGGGGTTATCTTATCGCGAGATACGCAGTATTTT
CASSQAPKRGVILSRDTQYF
>TRBJ1-6|.|TRBD1|TRBV7-2
TGTGCCAGCAGGTTTCGACAGGGTCGTTGGTCACCCCTCCACTTT
CASRFRQGRWSPLHF
>TRBJ1-6|.|TRBD1|TRBV7-9
TGTTCCAGCAGCCCGCCCTTCGGACAGGGGACTTCACCCCTCCACTTT
CSSSPPFGQGTSPLHF
>TRBJ1-1|once|.|TRBV19
TGTGCCAGTACCTACTCCGGGGGATACACTGAAGCTTTCTTT
CASTYSGGYTEAFF
>TRBJ2-3|.|TRBD2|TRBV14
TGTGCCAGCAGCCCAGGGGGGGCTAGCGGGATCTATACGCAGTATTTT
CASSPGGASGIYTQYF
>TRBJ2-7|.|TRBD1|TRBV5-1
TGCGCCAGCAGCCGCTCTCGGACAGGGAACTACGAGCAGTACTTC
CASSRSRTGNYEQYF
>TRBJ2-3|.|.|TRBV2
TGTGCCAGCAGTGGTCTGGGCCCCGATACGCAGTATTTT
CASSGLGPDTQYF
>TRBJ1-1|.|.|TRBV6-5
TGTGCCAGCAGACCCAGTTTCCAGGGCGGCACTGAAGCTTTCTTT
CASRPSFQGGTEAFF
>TRBJ1-4|.|TRBD1|TRBV9
TGTGCCAGCAGCGGAGGGACAGGGGAGGATGGTGAAAAACTGTTTTTT
CASSGGTGEDGEKLFF
>TRBJ2-7|once|TRBD1|TRBV10-3
TGTGCCATCAGTGACAGGGGGATCGACGAGCAGTACTTC
CAISDRGIDEQYF
>TRBJ2-3|.|.|TRBV9
TGTGCCAGCAGCCCTTATAGCGGATACACAGATACGCAGTATTTT
CASSPYSGYTDTQYF
>TRBJ2-5|.|TRBD1|TRBV27
TGTGCCAGCAGCTCAACTCACAGGGGAAATTTCCAAGAGACCCAGTACTTC
CASSSTHRGNFQETQYF
>TRBJ2-7|few|TRBD1|TRBV5-6
TGTGCCAGCAGGGCGGGGACAGGGGTCTACGAGCAGTACTTC
CASRAGTGVYEQYF
>TRBJ2-7|.|TRBD2|TRBV5-1
TGCGCCAGCAGTCAGCTAGCGGGGGATATTGCCTACGAGCAGTACTTC
CASSQLAGDIAYEQYF
>TRBJ2-7|few|TRBD2|TRBV5-1
TGCGCCAGCAGCTTGGCCTCCGGGACTACCACCTGGGAGCAGTACTTC
CASSLASGTTTWEQYF
>TRBJ2-1|once|TRBD2|TRBV27
TGTGCCAGCAGTTTATTCTTAGCGGGGACCTACAATGAGCAGTTCTTC
CASSLFLAGTYNEQFF
>TRBJ2-7|.|TRBD1|TRBV7-9
TGTGCCAGCAGCTTCGGGACAGTCCGCGAGCAGTACTTC
CASSFGTVREQYF
>TRBJ2-7|once|TRBD2|TRBV4-1
TGCGCCAGCAGCCAAGGTCGGGGGGGGCCGAACTACGAGCAGTACTTC
CASSQGRGGPNYEQYF
>TRBJ2-5|.|TRBD2|TRBV5-8
TGTGCCAGCAGCGCAGCGGGGGAGCACGACCAAGAGACCCAGTACTTC
CASSAAGEHDQETQYF